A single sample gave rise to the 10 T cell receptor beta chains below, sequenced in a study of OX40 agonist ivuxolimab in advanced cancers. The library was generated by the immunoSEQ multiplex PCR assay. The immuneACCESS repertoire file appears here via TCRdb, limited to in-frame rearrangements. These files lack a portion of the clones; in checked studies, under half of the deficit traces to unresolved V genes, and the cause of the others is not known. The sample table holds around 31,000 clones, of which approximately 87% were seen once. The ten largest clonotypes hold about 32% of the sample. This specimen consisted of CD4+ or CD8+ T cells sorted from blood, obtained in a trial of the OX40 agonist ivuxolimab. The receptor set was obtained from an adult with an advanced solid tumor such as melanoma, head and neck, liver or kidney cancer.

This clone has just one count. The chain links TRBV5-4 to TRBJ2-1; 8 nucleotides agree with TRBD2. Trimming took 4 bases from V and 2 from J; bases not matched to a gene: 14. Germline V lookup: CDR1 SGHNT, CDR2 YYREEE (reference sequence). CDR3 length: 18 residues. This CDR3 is CASSPSPLAGETYNEQFF. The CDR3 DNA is TGTGCCAGCAGCCCTTCACCCCTAGCGGGTGAAACCTACAATGAGCAGTTCTTC.

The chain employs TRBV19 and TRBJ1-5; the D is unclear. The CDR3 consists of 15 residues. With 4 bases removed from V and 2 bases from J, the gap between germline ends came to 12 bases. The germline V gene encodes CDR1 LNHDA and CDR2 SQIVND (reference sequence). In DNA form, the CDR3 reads TGTGCCAGTAGTAGACCTCGGGGAGGCAATCAGCCCCAGCATTTT. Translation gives CASSRPRGGNQPQHF.

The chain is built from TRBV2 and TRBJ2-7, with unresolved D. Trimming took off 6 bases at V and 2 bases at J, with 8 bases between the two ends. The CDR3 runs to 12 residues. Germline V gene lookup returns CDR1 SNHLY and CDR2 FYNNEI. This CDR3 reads CASRPPAYEQYF. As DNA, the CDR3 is TGTGCCAGCAGGCCCCCGGCCTACGAGCAGTACTTC.

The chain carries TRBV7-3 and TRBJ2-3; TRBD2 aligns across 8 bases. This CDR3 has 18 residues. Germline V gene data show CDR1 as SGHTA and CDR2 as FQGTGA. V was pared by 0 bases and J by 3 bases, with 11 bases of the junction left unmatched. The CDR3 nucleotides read TGTGCCAGCAGCTTAACACGGGGTAGCGGGGAGAGAACAGATACGCAGTATTTT. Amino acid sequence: CASSLTRGSGERTDTQYF.

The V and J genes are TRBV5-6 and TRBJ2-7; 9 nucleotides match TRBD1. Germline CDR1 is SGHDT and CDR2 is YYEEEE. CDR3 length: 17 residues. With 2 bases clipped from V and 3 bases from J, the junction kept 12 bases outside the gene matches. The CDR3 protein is CASSLDYPRTGVYEQYF. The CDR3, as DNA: TGTGCCAGCAGCTTAGATTATCCCCGGACAGGGGTCTACGAGCAGTACTTC.

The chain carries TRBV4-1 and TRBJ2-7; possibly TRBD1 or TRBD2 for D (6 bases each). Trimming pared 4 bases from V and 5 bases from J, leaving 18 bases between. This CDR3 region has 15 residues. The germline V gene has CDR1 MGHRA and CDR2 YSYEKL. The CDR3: CASSPWGALTNEQYF. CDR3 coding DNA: TGCGCCAGCAGCCCCTGGGGGGCCCTGACGAACGAGCAGTACTTC.

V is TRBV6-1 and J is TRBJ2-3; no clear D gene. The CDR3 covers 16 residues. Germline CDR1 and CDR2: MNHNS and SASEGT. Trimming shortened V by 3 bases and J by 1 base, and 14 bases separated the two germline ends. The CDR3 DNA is TGTGCCAGCAGTGATCCATCCTTCCTTGGCACAGATACGCAGTATTTT. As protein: CASSDPSFLGTDTQYF.

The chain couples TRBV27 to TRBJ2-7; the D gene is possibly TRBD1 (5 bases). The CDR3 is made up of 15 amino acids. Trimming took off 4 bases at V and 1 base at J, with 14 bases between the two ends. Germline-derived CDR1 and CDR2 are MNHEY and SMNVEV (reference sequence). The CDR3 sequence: CASSSQRQKSYEQYF. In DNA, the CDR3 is TGTGCCAGCAGTTCTCAACGACAGAAATCCTACGAGCAGTACTTC.

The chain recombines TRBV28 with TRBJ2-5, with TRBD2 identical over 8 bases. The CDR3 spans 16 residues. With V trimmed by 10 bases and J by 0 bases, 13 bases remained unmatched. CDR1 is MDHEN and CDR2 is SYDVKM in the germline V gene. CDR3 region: CATKALADTYQETQYF. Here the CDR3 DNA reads TGTGCCACCAAGGCACTAGCGGACACGTACCAAGAGACCCAGTACTTC. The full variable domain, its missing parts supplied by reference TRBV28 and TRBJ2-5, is DVKVTQSSRYLVKRTGEKVFLECVQDMDHENMFWYRQDPGLGLRLIYFSYDVKMKEKGDIPEGYSVSREKKERFSLILESASTNQTSMYLCATKALADTYQETQYFGPGTRLLVL.

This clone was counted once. The CDR3, as DNA: TGTGCCAGCAGCGTAGGGATGGGGAGGGGCAACGAGCAGTACTTC. Protein sequence: CASSVGMGRGNEQYF. The V and J genes are TRBV9 and TRBJ2-7, with 7 bases lining up with TRBD2. This CDR3 is 15 amino acids long. The V and J ends lost 0 bases and 5 bases, in that order; junction bases with no gene match: 8. Germline CDR1 and CDR2: SGDLS and YYNGEE.